The rows below give T cell receptor beta chains drawn from one sample of a study of cytomegalovirus exposure and HLA in healthy donors. Repertoires were generated with immunoSEQ multiplex PCR, while TCRdb's copy carries only in-frame clones and drops some. The table includes over 150,000 clones, about four fifths detected once. Specimen: PBMCs. These receptors came from a man aged 18 to 30 in good health and CMV-seronegative. Each CDR3 is given with its conserved first and last residue. Each record gives: CDR3 protein, V gene.

CASSLVRSGSFYF	TRBV7-8
CASSPRATGFTRNYGYTF	TRBV18
CASSYSAEYNEQFF	TRBV6-5
CASSPRQSSYNSPLHF	TRBV7-8
CASSILWEDNQPQHF	TRBV19
CASRVTSGGYEQYF	TRBV6-1
CATSRDRRGGTDTQYF	TRBV15
CASTGGTSNLYEQYF	TRBV19
CVSSVELGRGSNEQFF	TRBV9
CASSPTADSYTEAFF	TRBV7-3
CASSSRRLRGDTQYF	TRBV13
CASKVTGGNSPLHF	TRBV19
CASSSPRGAQFF	TRBV11-3
CASRLRGSTDTQYF	TRBV13
CASSLTSGVQETQYF	TRBV5-4
CASNGLAGTATNEKLFF	TRBV25-1
CASSSPLTGQRTDTQYF	TRBV7-9
CASSPSGQGHQPQHF	TRBV7-9
CASSLGQNTEAFF	TRBV7-2
CASSPYPNTGELFF	TRBV4-3
CASSETGGSFGYTF	TRBV27
CASSEALRGVGYTF	TRBV2
CASRLTGGGTDTQYF	TRBV9
CASSAEQGAPYEQYF	TRBV2
CASSDPTGPNYGYTF	TRBV6-1
CASSHLSGGPSGAQYF	TRBV4-3
CASRDRGGRYGYTF	TRBV7-2
CASGVGLGSNQPQHF	TRBV6-1
CASSLLIGVDEQYF	TRBV7-9
CASSPTGGSYEQYF	TRBV5-1
CAWSVQGVIYEQYF	TRBV30
CASSPRQVLSTDTQYF	TRBV5-4
CASSAGTDASGTQYF	TRBV27
CAWRTGQGDYEQYF	TRBV30
CASSSRDNEQFF	TRBV7-9
CAISESAGGPPGEQFF	TRBV10-3
CASTGAFGGYTF	TRBV19
CASSEVGTGTFNNSPLHF	TRBV2
CASSDSGPTDTQYF	TRBV6-4
CAWEGTGGSYNSPLHF	TRBV30
CASRDRLYGYTF	TRBV6-5
CASTGGVNTEAFF	TRBV2
CASSATGSGANVLTF	TRBV11-3
CASSGGGGTNEKLFF	TRBV25-1
CASSAWGTENTEAFF	TRBV9
CAARGETQYF	TRBV6-5
CASSTAWQGSYEQYF	TRBV6-6
CASSLDLANTGELFF	TRBV6-5
CASSLETGTSHSYEQYF	TRBV7-2
CASSQAPSGGYNEQFF	TRBV4-1
CASRSETTNEKLFF	TRBV5-1
CATTRLGPNEKLFF	TRBV6-5
CASSYSNAGSGGGYTF	TRBV6-6